The rows below give T cell receptor beta chains drawn from one sample of a study of cytomegalovirus exposure and HLA in healthy donors. The data were produced by immunoSEQ multiplex PCR, yet TCRdb's version contains in-frame clones alone and is incomplete. The data contain 100,000 to 150,000 clones, about 81% of them seen just once; the ten biggest clones take up 0.85% to 1.4%. Sample: PBMCs. These receptors came from a woman in her 30s in good health and CMV-seronegative. CDR3s include the opening cysteine and the closing phenylalanine or tryptophan. The D gene is left open where the match is weak. For some rows the clone size is stated as once, few or many, or as a class when expanded; others skip it.

d_gene,j_gene,abundance,v_gene,CDR3nt,CDR3aa
.,TRBJ1-2,.,TRBV18,TGTGCCAGCTCACCTACAGCAATCCCAGACTATGGCTACACCTTC,CASSPTAIPDYGYTF
.,TRBJ2-1,few,TRBV11-3,TGTGCCAGCAGCCCTAAAACAGGGCAGCAGTTCTTC,CASSPKTGQQFF
.,TRBJ2-7,.,TRBV7-2,TGTGCCAGCAGCTTAGATATAGCGAGGGTGGTCGAGCAGTACTTC,CASSLDIARVVEQYF
.,TRBJ2-1,.,TRBV18,TGTGCCAGCTCACCCCCTAGTCGGTATGAGCAGTTCTTC,CASSPPSRYEQFF
.,TRBJ2-7,.,TRBV23-1,TGCGCCAGGGACTGCCTCTCCTACGAGCAGTACTTC,CARDCLSYEQYF
TRBD1,TRBJ2-3,.,TRBV5-1,TGCGCCAGCAGCCCGGGACAGCCCACAGATACGCAGTATTTT,CASSPGQPTDTQYF
.,TRBJ1-2,.,TRBV9,TGTGCCAGCAAGACGGGGAACTATGGCTACACCTTC,CASKTGNYGYTF
TRBD2,TRBJ2-1,.,TRBV2,TGTGCCAGCAGAAGAATTCCGGGACTAGCGGAATACAATGAGCAGTTCTTC,CASRRIPGLAEYNEQFF
TRBD1,TRBJ1-2,.,TRBV29-1,TGCAGCGTTCCGACAGGGGGCGGCTATGGCTACACCTTC,CSVPTGGGYGYTF
.,TRBJ1-1,.,TRBV7-9,TGTGCCAGCAGCTTATTGGACTTGAACACTGAAGCTTTCTTT,CASSLLDLNTEAFF
TRBD2,TRBJ2-7,.,TRBV11-2,TGTGCCAGCAGCTATAGCGGGTCTTACGAGCAGTACTTC,CASSYSGSYEQYF
.,TRBJ1-6,.,TRBV7-9,TGTGCCAGCAGCTTAGATCGTACCCTCCACTTT,CASSLDRTLHF
TRBD1,TRBJ1-4,.,TRBV2,TGTGCCAGCAGGCCCGGGACAGGGGGTGGAACTAATGAAAAACTGTTTTTT,CASRPGTGGGTNEKLFF
TRBD1,TRBJ2-7,once,TRBV15,TGTGCCACCAGCAGAGAGACAGGGGCCGTCTACGAGCAGTACTTC,CATSRETGAVYEQYF
.,TRBJ2-7,.,TRBV4-2,TGTGCCAGCAGCCAAGCCGGGCGACAGGGAGGAAGGTACGAGCAGTACTTC,CASSQAGRQGGRYEQYF
TRBD1,TRBJ1-1,.,TRBV5-1,TGCGCCAGCAGCCCCGGACAGGTCCCGACGAACACTGAAGCTTTCTTT,CASSPGQVPTNTEAFF
.,TRBJ2-2,once,TRBV11-3,TGTGCCAGCAGCTTAGAGGGCGCCGCGAACACCGGGGAGCTGTTTTTT,CASSLEGAANTGELFF
TRBD1,TRBJ2-2,.,TRBV27,TGTGCCAGCAGGGGACAGGGTAACACCGGGGAGCTGTTTTTT,CASRGQGNTGELFF
.,TRBJ1-1,.,TRBV30,TGTGCCTGGAGCGCCTCCTCGTTAAGAGGAGCTTTCTTT,CAWSASSLRGAFF
TRBD1,TRBJ1-1,.,TRBV30,TGTGCCTGGACCTCAACTCAGGGGGAAGACACTGAAGCTTTCTTT,CAWTSTQGEDTEAFF
.,TRBJ2-7,.,TRBV23-1,TGCGCCAGCAGTCTCCTCTGGGGAGCTACACCCTTGGAGCAGTACTTC,CASSLLWGATPLEQYF
TRBD1,TRBJ2-3,.,TRBV6-5,TGTGCCAGCAGTGCGGACAGGGGGAATACGAATACGCAGTATTTT,CASSADRGNTNTQYF
.,TRBJ2-6,.,TRBV9,TGTGCCAGCAGCGTAGCCTTTCGGGACTCCAACGTCCTGACTTTC,CASSVAFRDSNVLTF
TRBD1,TRBJ2-1,.,TRBV29-1,TGCAGTGTTAGAACAGGGGCTAACTCCTACAATGAGCAGTTCTTC,CSVRTGANSYNEQFF
.,TRBJ2-7,.,TRBV5-5,TGTGCCAGCAGCTTGGCCGTTACACCGTCCCCCTACGAGCAGTACTTC,CASSLAVTPSPYEQYF
.,TRBJ2-7,.,TRBV6-6,TGTGCCAGCAGTTACCGGGGTACCACCTACGAGCAGTACTTC,CASSYRGTTYEQYF
.,TRBJ1-1,.,TRBV29-1,TGCAGCGTTGAAAAGACAGTTCCCACTGAAGCTTTCTTT,CSVEKTVPTEAFF
TRBD1,TRBJ1-2,few,TRBV7-8,TGTGCCAGCAGCCTAAATACAGGGGTTCGAGGTGGCTACACCTTC,CASSLNTGVRGGYTF
TRBD2,TRBJ2-7,.,TRBV13,TGTGCCAGCAGCGCCCGGGGGACTAGCGGGACAAACGAGCAGTACTTC,CASSARGTSGTNEQYF